Following are 7 T cell receptor beta chains from one sample sequenced in a study of metastatic and nonmetastatic thyroid tumors. TCRdb ran MiXCR on the PCR reads. The data contain under 100,000 clones, 8.6% of them singletons. Every patient underwent thyroid surgery untreated. Sequenced: blood. The source is a female donor with papillary thyroid cancer or a benign thyroid nodule (not recorded which). Some clones in this sample may be carry-over from other donors' samples.

The rearrangement joins TRBV7-6 to TRBJ2-5; 10 bases map to TRBD2. This CDR3 has 15 residues. J gave up 2 bases and V 5 bases, and 5 bases lay outside the gene matches. Per the germline V gene, CDR1 is SGHVS and CDR2 is FNYEAQ. The CDR3 protein is CASSRTSGFQETQYF. For the CDR3, the DNA is TGTGCCAGCAGCCGGACTAGCGGCTTTCAAGAGACCCAGTACTTC.

In this sample, this clone turned up many times. The CDR3 protein is CATSDAGTGTSGELFF. The CDR3 nucleotides are TGTGCCACCAGTGATGCCGGGACAGGGACCTCCGGGGAGCTGTTTTTT. The chain uses TRBV24-1 and TRBJ2-2; 9 nucleotides agree with TRBD1. V gave up 3 bases and J gave up 6 bases; unmatched junction bases: 7. This CDR3 region has 16 residues. Germline CDR1 reads KGHDR; CDR2 reads SFDVKD.

This clone was observed many times. The J gene is TRBJ2-7, the V gene TRBV28; 9 nucleotides line up with TRBD1. The trim removed 2 bases at V and 5 bases at J, leaving 7 bases unmatched. This CDR3 has 15 amino acids. The germline V gene has CDR1 MDHEN and CDR2 SYDVKM. The CDR3: CASSLAGTGIHEQYF. The CDR3 bases are TGTGCCAGCAGTTTAGCCGGGACAGGGATACACGAGCAGTACTTC.

This clone has just a few counts. A much larger clonotype is one base distant, so this may be a read error. This CDR3 is also generated by other DNA sequences in the sample. This rearrangement joins TRBV6-1 to TRBJ2-3, with D possibly being TRBD1 or TRBD2 (5 bases each). Germline V lookup: CDR1 MNHNS, CDR2 SASEGT. This CDR3 region has 13 residues. V lost 3 bases and J lost 12, with 16 bases in between. CDR3 protein: CASSDGTEKTQYF. The CDR3 DNA reads as TGTGCCAGCAGTGACGGGACGGAGAAAACTCAGTATTTT.

This clone occurred many times. The same CDR3 can be traced to other DNA sequences in this sample. The rearrangement joins TRBV2 to TRBJ2-7; D gene uncertain. Germline-derived CDR1 and CDR2 are SNHLY and FYNNEI. The CDR3 runs to 10 residues. Trimming shortened V by 4 bases and J by 4 bases, and 2 bases separated the two germline ends. The DNA for the CDR3 is TGTGCCAGCAGTGTGTACGAGCAGTACTTC. This gives the protein CASSVYEQYF.

This clone is labeled medium-sized (0.01 to 0.1%). CDR3 sequence: CASAGRSSYEQYF. The DNA for the CDR3 is TGTGCCAGCGCGGGGCGGAGCTCCTACGAGCAGTACTTC. This chain uses TRBV2 with TRBJ2-7; D is perhaps TRBD2 (6 bases). Trimming removed 8 bases from V and 0 bases from J, with 11 bases in between. The CDR3 is 13 amino acids. CDR1 SNHLY and CDR2 FYNNEI come from the germline V gene.

This clone was observed at least ten times. The V call is TRBV6-1, the J call TRBJ1-3; D gene ambiguous. Germline V gene lookup returns CDR1 MNHNS and CDR2 SASEGT. The CDR3 spans 15 residues. Trimming removed 3 bases from V and 0 bases from J, with 9 bases in between. This CDR3 reads CASSEAADSGNTIYF. CDR3 DNA: TGTGCCAGCAGTGAGGCGGCGGACTCTGGAAACACCATATATTTT.